The 16 T cell receptor beta chains listed next were all sequenced from one sample in a study of T cells in women clearing cervical HPV infection. The table came from immunoSEQ multiplex PCR; TCRdb's copy has only in-frame clones and leaves some out. The sample table includes about 30,000 clones. Sequencing input: blood buffy coat. These TCRs come from a woman between 18 and 69 years old with a cervical HPV16 infection that either progressed to CIN3+ or cleared (not recorded which).

A remark on this clone: Coverage ceases 3 residues before the CDR3 finishes, and the germline J gene fills in the end. V gene TRBV5-6 combines with J gene TRBJ2-7; D perhaps matches TRBD1 (6 bases). This CDR3 is built from 14 residues. CDR1 and CDR2 from the germline V gene are SGHDT and YYEEEE. V lost 4 bases and J 3 bases, leaving 14 bases between the germline ends. CDR3 sequence: CASSMTGFFYEQYF. The DNA read from the CDR3 is TGTGCCAGCAGCATGACAGGATTTTTCTACGAG.

Comment on this clone: At one end the junction does not follow the germline gene, possibly because of a read error. The DNA ends 3 residues before the CDR3 does, and the rest of the CDR3 is filled in from the germline J gene. Other DNA sequences within the sample encode an identical CDR3. The rearrangement joins TRBV18 to TRBJ1-3; 9 bases map to TRBD1. This CDR3 has 15 amino acids. CDR1 KGHSH and CDR2 LQKENI come from the germline V gene. CDR3 amino acids: CASSPTGQGVDTIYF. The sequenced part of the CDR3 DNA is TGTGCCAGCTCACCAACGGGACAGGGTGTAGACACT.

Concerning this clone: From the germline J gene comes the end of the CDR3, since the read stops 3 residues before it. The chain joins TRBV19 to TRBJ2-3; TRBD2 matches 15 bases. The V gene's germline CDR1 is LNHDA and CDR2 SQIVND (reference sequence). CDR3 length: 16 amino acids. The sequenced part of the CDR3 DNA is TGTGCCAGTAGAGGAGCCGGGACTAGCGGGGGGAACACG. It specifies CASRGAGTSGGNT. The complete CDR3 protein is CASRGAGTSGGNTQYF. The variable domain in full, with the rest retrieved from reference TRBV19 and TRBJ2-3, is DGGITQSPKYLFRKEGQNVTLSCEQNLNHDAMYWYRQDPGQGLRLIYYSQIVNDFQKGDIAEGYSVSREKKESFPLTVTSAQKNPTAFYLCASRGAGTSGGNTQYFGPGTRLTVL.

A word on this clone: The read terminates 3 residues ahead of where the CDR3 ends, so the germline J gene completes it. The chain employs TRBV5-1 and TRBJ2-1, with TRBD2 as a possible D gene (5 bases). Germline V gene lookup returns CDR1 SGHRS and CDR2 YFSETQ. The CDR3 consists of 13 residues. V gave up 4 bases and J gave up 6 bases, with 11 bases separating them. The CDR3 is CASSPRVANEQFF. The sequenced part of the CDR3 DNA is TGCGCCAGCAGCCCGAGGGTCGCCAATGAG.

This clone registers medium-sized by frequency. The read ends 3 residues shy of where the CDR3 ends; the end is completed using the germline J gene. The chain combines TRBV19 with TRBJ1-5; perhaps TRBD1 as D (5 bases). CDR1 is LNHDA and CDR2 is SQIVND in the germline V gene (reference sequence). V lost 3 bases, J lost 5 bases, and 8 bases lay in between. This CDR3 comprises 13 residues. Partial CDR3 DNA: TGTGCCAGTAGTATCAGGGAAGATCAGCCC. Translated: CASSIREDQP. The entire CDR3 sequence reads CASSIREDQPQHF.

A note on this clone: The read falls 3 residues short of the CDR3 end, and the missing part is taken from the germline J gene. The V and J genes are TRBV30 and TRBJ1-1; perhaps TRBD1 as D (5 bases). V was pared by 5 bases and J by 0 bases, with 10 bases between. The CDR3 contains 13 residues. Germline CDR1 and CDR2: GTSNPN and SVGIG (reference sequence). The CDR3 reads CAWGAGLNTEAFF. The DNA read from the CDR3 is TGTGCCTGGGGGGCAGGACTGAACACTGAA.

CDR3 DNA, as far as it was read: TGCGCCAGCAGCTCTCAGGACAGAAGAAATGAAAAA. It encodes CASSSQDRRNEK. The full CDR3 protein is CASSSQDRRNEKLFF. The rearrangement joins TRBV5-1 to TRBJ1-4, with D tentatively TRBD1 (6 bases). The read finishes 3 residues shy of the CDR3 end, and the germline J gene is used to complete it. This CDR3 contains 15 residues. Trimming took off 3 bases at V and 5 bases at J, with 14 bases between the two ends. Germline CDR1 is SGHRS and CDR2 is YFSETQ.

In the case of this clone: The read comes to an end 3 residues before the CDR3 does, leaving the germline J gene to fill in the end. This chain connects TRBV16 to TRBJ2-7, with D possibly being TRBD1 (5 bases). Trimming removed 0 bases at V and 4 bases at J, with 10 bases between. Per germline, CDR1 KGHSY and CDR2 FQNENV. The CDR3 is made up of 14 amino acids. The part of the CDR3 DNA that was read is TGTGCCAGCAGCCAATCCCAGGGATGGTACGAG. This codes for CASSQSQGWYE. Given in full, the CDR3 is CASSQSQGWYEQYF.

With regard to this clone: The CDR3 end is not reached by the read, which stops 3 residues before it; the germline J gene fills it in. The chain is built from TRBV20-1 and TRBJ2-2, with TRBD2 matching over 7 bases. Germline V CDR1 and CDR2: DFQATT, SNEGSKA (reference sequence). V shed 3 bases, J shed 6 bases, and the junction held 16 bases outside the gene matches. There are 17 residues in the CDR3. The CDR3 reads CSARRQLGDRGAGELFF. The covered CDR3 bases are TGCAGTGCTAGGCGACAACTCGGGGACCGGGGGGCCGGGGAG.

With regard to this clone: The CDR3 end lies 3 residues beyond the end of the read and is filled in from the germline J gene. The chain couples TRBV19 to TRBJ2-3, with 9 bases identical to TRBD2. Germline values: CDR1 LNHDA, CDR2 SQIVND (reference sequence). This CDR3 region has 14 residues. This CDR3 is CASSIIAGVETQYF. CDR3 DNA, as far as it was read: TGTGCCAGTAGTATTATAGCGGGGGTGGAGACG.

The DNA read from the CDR3 is TGTGCCAGCTCACCAGCGGGACTAGCGGGACGCACCGGGGAG. It yields the protein CASSPAGLAGRTGE. The whole CDR3 sequence reads CASSPAGLAGRTGELFF. This chain uses TRBV18 with TRBJ2-2, with 13 bases aligning to TRBD2. The CDR3 goes on 3 residues after the read ends, and that part is filled in from the germline J gene. The CDR3 totals 17 residues. Germline CDR1 reads KGHSH; CDR2 reads LQKENI. With 2 bases clipped from V and 4 bases from J, the junction kept 4 bases outside the gene matches.

In regard to this clone: The read ends 3 residues shy of where the CDR3 ends; the end is completed using the germline J gene. The V call is TRBV20-1, the J call TRBJ2-3; D is perhaps TRBD2 (5 bases). Germline V gene lookup returns CDR1 DFQATT and CDR2 SNEGSKA (reference sequence). Trimming cost V 1 base and J 2 bases, with 13 bases left between them. This CDR3 is built from 15 residues. The CDR3 loop is CSARGLAGITDTQYF. The sequenced CDR3 bases are TGCAGTGCTAGAGGCCTCGCGGGCATCACAGATACG.

The CDR3 DNA, read in part, is TGTGCCAGCAGTCAGGGATCCGCAAAA. Its translation is CASSQGSAK. The entire CDR3 protein reads CASSQGSAKLFF. The J gene is TRBJ1-4, the V gene TRBV28; tentatively, D is TRBD1 (5 bases). The read finishes 3 residues shy of the CDR3 end, and the germline J gene is used to complete it. Germline CDR1 and CDR2: MDHEN and SYDVKM. This CDR3 has 12 amino acids. V lost 5 bases and J 10 bases, leaving 11 bases between the germline ends.

With respect to this clone: The missing CDR3 end, 3 residues past where the read stops, is filled in from the germline J gene. This chain links TRBV18 with TRBJ2-7; 7 bases agree with TRBD1. CDR1 is KGHSH and CDR2 is LQKENI in the germline V gene. V gave up 5 bases and J gave up 4 bases; unmatched junction bases: 5. The CDR3 sequence is 13 residues long. The CDR3 region is CASSSDRAYEQYF. CDR3 bases read: TGTGCCAGCTCATCAGACAGGGCTTACGAG.

With regard to this clone: The read stops 3 residues short of the end of the CDR3; the missing end is completed from the germline J gene. The chain couples TRBV19 to TRBJ1-6, with 11 bases aligning to TRBD1. This CDR3 has 17 amino acids. In germline, CDR1 is LNHDA, CDR2 SQIVND (reference sequence). With 2 bases clipped from V and 6 bases from J, the junction kept 6 bases outside the gene matches. The CDR3 spells CASSISGQGAGNSPLHF. CDR3 bases read: TGTGCCAGTAGTATATCCGGACAGGGGGCGGGTAATTCACCC.

A remark on this clone: Coverage ceases 3 residues before the CDR3 finishes, and the germline J gene fills in the end. The rearrangement links TRBV5-1 to TRBJ2-7; possible D gene TRBD2, 5 bases. V gave up 4 bases and J gave up 2 bases, with 10 bases separating them. Germline V lookup: CDR1 SGHRS, CDR2 YFSETQ. There are 13 residues in the CDR3. The CDR3: CASSLDGAYEQYF. The CDR3 bases that were read are TGCGCCAGCAGCCTCGACGGGGCCTACGAG.